This entry lists 32 T cell receptor beta chains sequenced from one sample in a study of T cells in Graves' hyperthyroidism and ophthalmopathy. RNA transcripts were the template for amplifying TCR beta CDR3 regions. The TCR CDR3 first-round RT-PCR relied on the HTBI primer set. TCRdb analysed the multiplex PCR reads with MiXCR anew, one entry per CDR3 protein. Of 650,000 to 700,000 distinct CDR3 sequences in the sample, roughly 17% were seen once. The sequencing sample was made of blood. These receptors were obtained from a man aged 45-65 years with Graves' hyperthyroidism.

This clonotype was counted a few times. This chain links TRBV7-8 with TRBJ2-2, with 8 bases matching TRBD1. The CDR3 extends over 16 amino acids. V dropped 7 bases and J dropped 0; count of bases not matched to a gene: 7. Germline assignment: CDR1 SGHVS and CDR2 FQNEAQ. CDR3 sequence (DNA): TGTGCCAGCATCTCCTCGACAGGGGCGAACACCGGGGAGCTGTTTTTT. Translation: CASISSTGANTGELFF.

This clonotype has just a few counts. The chain has TRBV20-1 and TRBJ2-7, with 7 bases identical to TRBD1. Germline V CDR1 and CDR2: DFQATT, SNEGSKA (reference sequence). The CDR3 is made up of 13 amino acids. Trimming removed 2 bases from V and 3 bases from J; junction bases left unmatched: 4. CDR3 in DNA: TGCAGTGCTAGAATGAGGGGGCGCTACGAGCAGTACTTC. This encodes CSARMRGRYEQYF.

To note about this clonotype: This may be a read error: a much more frequent sequence differs by one nucleotide. The chain is built from TRBV19 and TRBJ2-6; unclear D gene. Trimming removed 0 bases at V and 3 bases at J, with 6 bases between. The CDR3 extends over 15 amino acids. CDR1 and CDR2 from the germline V gene are LNHDA and SQIVND (reference sequence). CDR3 protein: CASSIDQNGANVLTF. The CDR3 region has the DNA TGTGCCAGTAGTATAGATCAAAATGGGGCCAACGTCCTGACTTTC. The full variable domain, in which reference TRBV19 and TRBJ2-6 provide the parts outside the CDR3, is DGGITQSPKYLFRKEGQNVTLSCEQNLNHDAMYWYRQDPGQGLRLIYYSQIVNDFQKGDIAEGYSVSREKKESFPLTVTSAQKNPTAFYLCASSIDQNGANVLTFGAGSRLTVL.

The table lists this clonotype with a few counts. CDR3 sequence (DNA): TGCAGTGCTAGATCCGCAGGGACTAGCGAGAGGGAAGGGCAGTTCTTC. It yields the protein CSARSAGTSEREGQFF. The genes are TRBV20-1 and TRBJ2-1; 10 positions agree with TRBD2. The CDR3 loop spans 16 amino acids. Germline lookup yields CDR1 DFQATT and CDR2 SNEGSKA (reference sequence). The junction had 16 bases not matched to a gene; V was cut back by 2 bases and J by 12 bases.

The chain recombines TRBV29-1 with TRBJ1-1; 7 positions agree with TRBD1. This CDR3 has 12 amino acids. J was trimmed by 1 base and V by 5 bases; bases with no gene match: 1. CDR1 and CDR2 (germline): SQVTM, ANQGSEA. The CDR3 reads CSVKGANTEAFF. CDR3 nucleotide sequence: TGCAGCGTTAAGGGGGCGAACACTGAAGCTTTCTTT.

This clonotype was detected many times. V usage is TRBV7-9 and J usage is TRBJ2-5, with TRBD1 identical over 9 bases. Trimming took 3 bases from V and 2 from J; bases not matched to a gene: 4. The germline V gene encodes CDR1 SEHNR and CDR2 FQNEAQ (reference sequence). CDR3 size: 15 residues. CDR3 in amino acids: CASSFGTGLQETQYF. Here the CDR3 DNA reads TGTGCCAGCAGCTTCGGGACAGGGTTACAAGAGACCCAGTACTTC.

Ten or more counts support this clonotype. The genes are TRBV12-3 or TRBV12-4 and TRBJ1-5, with a possible D match to TRBD1 (5 bases). Trimming removed 6 bases from V and 4 bases from J, with 19 bases in between. This CDR3 has 16 amino acids. As DNA, the CDR3 is TGTGCCAGCAGCCAACGGACCCAGGGTAGTAATCAGCCCCAGCATTTT. Amino acid sequence: CASSQRTQGSNQPQHF.

The chain is built from TRBV30 and TRBJ1-3; D ambiguous. V shed 4 bases and J shed 0 bases, with 10 bases lying between them. CDR1 is GTSNPN, CDR2 SVGIG, per germline (reference sequence). The CDR3 is 14 residues long. The CDR3 DNA is TGTGCCTGGACCCCGATAAGCTCTGGAAACACCATATATTTT. Translating gives CAWTPISSGNTIYF.

The chain joins TRBV20-1 to TRBJ2-3; tentatively, D is TRBD2 (5 bases). V was shortened by 6 bases and J by 4 bases, with 14 bases between the two germline ends. The CDR3 is 13 amino acids. The germline gives CDR1 DFQATT, CDR2 SNEGSKA (reference sequence). The CDR3 DNA sequence: TGCAGTGCCCAACGAGCGGAGGCAGATACGCAGTATTTT. Translating it yields CSAQRAEADTQYF.

In its sample, this clonotype was seen a few times. This may arise from a read error, as a much more abundant clone is one base away. The rearrangement uses TRBV3-1 and TRBJ1-2; tentative D call: TRBD1 (5 bases). CDR3 length: 17 amino acids. With 4 bases removed from V and 1 base from J, the gap between germline ends came to 19 bases. The germline CDR1 and CDR2 sequences are LGHDT and YNNKEL (reference sequence). CDR3 region: CASSPTLGAGYNYGYTF. DNA of the CDR3: TGTGCCAGCAGCCCAACCCTAGGGGCAGGGTATAACTATGGCTACACCTTC.

The chain links TRBV3-1 to TRBJ1-4; the D gene is possibly TRBD1 (5 bases). Per germline, CDR1 LGHDT and CDR2 YNNKEL (reference sequence). CDR3 length: 16 amino acids. V was cut by 1 base and J by 7 bases, with 16 bases left in between. The chain's CDR3 is CASSQGTGTSGEKLFF. CDR3 nucleotides: TGTGCCAGCAGCCAAGGGACCGGGACTTCAGGTGAAAAACTGTTTTTT.

Details on this clonotype: This may come from a read error, since a much larger clone is one base off. The limits of the CDR3 on the DNA are not certain, so only TCRdb's listed CDR3 is given. The chain joins TRBV5-6 to TRBJ1-1. The CDR3 sequence runs 15 residues, both termini included. CDR1 and CDR2 (germline): SGHDT, YYEEEE. This CDR3 is CASSWGQGAGTEALF.

The CDR3 DNA follows: TGTGCCAGCAGCAAAAACACCGGGACTTCTATCAATGAGCAGTTCTTC. It encodes CASSKNTGTSINEQFF. The chain carries TRBV3-1 and TRBJ2-1; the D gene is possibly TRBD2 (6 bases). The germline gives CDR1 LGHDT, CDR2 YNNKEL (reference sequence). Between the trimmed V and J ends, which lost 5 bases and 6 bases, there was a span of 20 bases. The CDR3 sequence is 16 residues long.

The chain uses TRBV2 and TRBJ1-5; D is unclear. Germline-derived CDR1 and CDR2 are SNHLY and FYNNEI. The CDR3 sequence is 13 residues long. Trimming pared 7 bases from V and 0 bases from J, leaving 7 bases between. The CDR3 coding sequence is TGTGCCAGCAACGATGATAGCAATCAGCCCCAGCATTTT. Translated, it gives CASNDDSNQPQHF.

This clonotype has a handful of counts. This chain joins TRBV28 and TRBJ1-2, with D tentatively TRBD1 (5 bases). Trimming removed 11 bases at V and 2 bases at J, with 15 bases between. Looked up from germline, CDR1 is MDHEN and CDR2 is SYDVKM. The CDR3 is 13 residues long. CDR3: CASRDGTNYGYTF. CDR3 coding DNA: TGTGCCTCCCGGGACGGAACGAACTATGGCTACACCTTC.

The chain couples TRBV6-5 to TRBJ1-6; D ambiguous. Trimming stripped 0 bases from V and 0 bases from J, with 12 bases between. Germline values: CDR1 MNHEY, CDR2 SVGAGI. The CDR3 consists of 18 residues. The CDR3 nucleotides read TGTGCCAGCAGTTACTCCTTAGACGGGAGCTCCTATAATTCACCCCTCCACTTT. Its protein is CASSYSLDGSSYNSPLHF.

The chain employs TRBV6-2 or TRBV6-3 and TRBJ2-2; 7 nucleotides align to TRBD1. The CDR3 is 15 residues long. Per germline, CDR1 MNHEY and CDR2 SVGEGT. Trimming removed 8 bases from V and 6 bases from J; junction bases left unmatched: 12. This CDR3 is CASGLRGGVAGELFF. The CDR3, as DNA: TGTGCCAGCGGCCTAAGAGGGGGCGTTGCCGGGGAGCTGTTTTTT.

The rearrangement joins TRBV5-5 to TRBJ1-5; unclear D gene. Trimming took 6 bases from V and 0 from J, leaving 10 bases between them. This CDR3 has 14 amino acids. Germline CDR1 reads SGHKS; CDR2 reads YYEKEE (reference sequence). The CDR3 loop is CASTMGRSNQPQHF. Here the CDR3 DNA reads TGTGCCAGCACGATGGGCCGTAGCAATCAGCCCCAGCATTTT.

The V and J genes are TRBV24-1 and TRBJ2-3; TRBD2 might be the D (6 bases). Trimming stripped 3 bases from V and 1 base from J, with 16 bases between. Germline loops: CDR1 KGHDR, CDR2 SFDVKD. CDR3 length equals 17 residues. In DNA, the CDR3 is TGTGCCACCAGTGATCCCGGGTCCCCGGGGGGCACAGATACGCAGTATTTT. Its protein is CATSDPGSPGGTDTQYF.

This clonotype appeared many times. The chain has TRBV11-2 and TRBJ1-5; D gene ambiguous. CDR1 and CDR2 (germline): SGHAT, FQNNGV. The V and J ends lost 4 bases and 3 bases respectively, with 10 bases between them. The CDR3 sequence is 14 residues long. The CDR3 region is CASSSRQANQPQHF. CDR3 bases: TGTGCCAGCAGCTCAAGACAAGCCAATCAGCCCCAGCATTTT.

A note on this clonotype: One end of the junction does not line up with germline, which may come from a read error. J is TRBJ2-7 and V is TRBV7-9, with no clear D. CDR3 size: 16 residues. Germline CDR1 SEHNR, CDR2 FQNEAQ (reference sequence). The chain's CDR3 is CASSLVEVTLGYEHYF. Here the CDR3 DNA reads TGTGCCAGCAGCTTAGTAGAGGTAACCTTAGGCTACGAGCACTACTTC.

The gene calls are TRBV29-1 and TRBJ2-1; no definite D call. The germline V gene has CDR1 SQVTM and CDR2 ANQGSEA. V was cut by 6 bases and J by 4 bases, with 16 bases left in between. There are 14 residues in the CDR3. DNA for the CDR3: TGCAGCGTCGATGGCCTGGACGGATACAATGAGCAGTTCTTC. Protein: CSVDGLDGYNEQFF.

This clonotype occurred many times. The V gene is TRBV7-2, the J gene TRBJ2-1, with 12 positions matching TRBD2. In germline, CDR1 is SGHTA, CDR2 FQGNSA. The CDR3 has 15 amino acids. V lost 4 bases to trimming and J lost 7 bases; unmatched junction nucleotides: 5. The CDR3 here is CASSYQLAGGNEQFF. The CDR3 DNA reads TGTGCCAGCAGCTACCAACTAGCGGGAGGAAATGAGCAGTTCTTC.

This clonotype was found many times. The chain carries TRBV2 and TRBJ2-3; D might be TRBD2 (6 bases). The germline V gene encodes CDR1 SNHLY and CDR2 FYNNEI. The CDR3 is 14 residues long. Deletions cut 8 bases from V and 2 bases from J, with 14 bases between. The CDR3 nucleotides are TGTGCCAGCGGACCTAGCGAGGCCACAGATACGCAGTATTTT. This gives the protein CASGPSEATDTQYF.

This clonotype was observed a few times. The rearrangement links TRBV6-1 to TRBJ2-3; 9 positions agree with TRBD1. Germline V CDR1 and CDR2: MNHNS, SASEGT. The V segment lost 1 base and the J segment 2 bases; nucleotides outside the gene matches: 1. CDR3 length: 15 residues. CDR3 sequence reads: CASSEGTGDTDTQYF. CDR3 in DNA: TGTGCCAGCAGTGAAGGGACAGGGGACACAGATACGCAGTATTTT.

The CDR3 coding sequence is TGCAGTGCGCAACTAGCGGGGCTCTCCTACGAGCAGTACTTC. Translating it yields CSAQLAGLSYEQYF. V and J are TRBV20-1 and TRBJ2-7; 10 nucleotides match TRBD2. Germline assignment: CDR1 DFQATT and CDR2 SNEGSKA (reference sequence). Trimming took 6 bases from V and 0 from J; bases not matched to a gene: 5. The length of the CDR3 is 14 residues.

This clonotype was recorded many times. The rearrangement links TRBV11-3 to TRBJ1-5, with 11 bases that match TRBD1. Germline V gives CDR1 SGHNT, CDR2 YENEEA. This CDR3 is built from 19 residues. V trimming: 0 bases; J trimming: 0 bases; junction bases outside the gene matches: 7. CDR3 residues: CASSLDPGQGVNSNQPQHF. The CDR3, as DNA: TGTGCCAGCAGCTTAGACCCGGGACAGGGGGTAAATAGCAATCAGCCCCAGCATTTT.

This clonotype has a count of ten or more. The chain carries TRBV19 and TRBJ1-5, with 8 bases aligning to TRBD1. V dropped 7 bases and J dropped 0; count of bases not matched to a gene: 5. The CDR3 consists of 15 residues. Per germline, CDR1 LNHDA and CDR2 SQIVND (reference sequence). The CDR3 region has the DNA TGTGCCAGTACTCCGACAGGGGATAGCAATCAGCCCCAGCATTTT. This translates into CASTPTGDSNQPQHF.

The rearrangement links TRBV6-4 to TRBJ2-3; 10 bases align to TRBD2. The germline V gene encodes CDR1 MRHNA and CDR2 SNTAGT. This CDR3 contains 14 residues. V lost 6 bases, J lost 5 bases, and 5 bases stayed unmatched. CDR3 residues: CASSVAGGQDTQYF. CDR3 DNA: TGTGCCAGCAGCGTAGCGGGAGGTCAAGATACGCAGTATTTT.

Many counts were recorded for this clonotype. The chain uses TRBV2 and TRBJ2-1, with TRBD2 as a possible D gene (6 bases). V lost 4 bases and J lost 6, with 13 bases in between. This CDR3 has 14 amino acids. Germline values: CDR1 SNHLY, CDR2 FYNNEI. CDR3 loop: CASSASTSRNEQFF. CDR3 bases: TGTGCCAGCAGTGCATCGACTAGTCGCAATGAGCAGTTCTTC. Using reference TRBV2 and TRBJ2-1 for the parts outside the CDR3, the full variable domain is EPEVTQTPSHQVTQMGQEVILRCVPISNHLYFYWYRQILGQKVEFLVSFYNNEISEKSEIFDDQFSVERPDGSNFTLKIRSTKLEDSAMYFCASSASTSRNEQFFGPGTRLTVL.

The chain couples TRBV2 to TRBJ2-1; 7 nucleotides match TRBD1. Germline CDR1 and CDR2: SNHLY and FYNNEI. The CDR3 has 15 residues. Trimming removed 4 bases from V and 0 bases from J; junction bases left unmatched: 3. The CDR3 is CASSAQGPSYNEQFF. The CDR3 bases are TGTGCCAGCAGTGCACAGGGGCCCTCCTACAATGAGCAGTTCTTC.

This clonotype was recorded at least ten times. The CDR3 reads CASSLPTGLAAKETQYF. The CDR3 bases are TGCGCCAGCAGCTTACCAACCGGACTAGCGGCTAAAGAGACCCAGTACTTC. The chain recombines TRBV5-1 with TRBJ2-5, with 10 nucleotides matching TRBD2. Per the germline V gene, CDR1 is SGHRS and CDR2 is YFSETQ. Losses at the gene ends were 2 bases for V and 3 bases for J; bases not matched to a gene: 10. The CDR3 runs to 17 residues.